Given below is one TCR beta chain in context. Clones were sequenced by immunoSEQ multiplex PCR, and TCRdb holds only the in-frame ones, with some missing. The sample carries approximately 1.9 million clones, 90% to 95% recorded once. Germline V gene data show CDR1 as LGHNA and CDR2 as YSLEER. Trimming removed 3 bases from V and 1 base from J; junction bases left unmatched: 13. This CDR3 is 19 amino acids long. Cells designated naive CD8 were CD45RO-negative and were positively selected for CCR7, with terminally differentiated effector memory CD45RA+ cells excluded. The data stem from a study of shared clonotypes between healthy human individuals.

The sequence was collected from a man in his late teens or twenties in good health. Some clones in this sample may be carry-over from other donors' samples. Sequenced sample: naive CD8+ T cells from PBMCs. The chain has TRBV4-3 and TRBJ2-2; 8 bases line up with TRBD1. CDR3 sequence reads: CASSQESVAGTGNTGELFF. The CDR3 DNA reads TGCGCCAGCAGCCAGGAAAGTGTGGCTGGGACAGGGAACACCGGGGAGCTGTTTTTT.